Listed here is a single T cell receptor beta chain. Its matching antigen is unknown. The time point denotes: week 35, safety follow-up. In the vaccine, a single dose held 300 ug of the mutant IDH1 20-mer peptide, along with topical imiquimod. The data stem from a study of a mutant IDH1 vaccine in newly diagnosed glioma. Across the study: Pretreatment consisted of radiotherapy, temozolomide, or both, with most receiving both.

Method: immunoSEQ multiplex PCR; TCRdb's copy keeps in-frame clones and lacks some. Of 44,000 or so clones in the sample, 81% are singletons; the top ten hold roughly 5%. The CDR3 loop spans 13 amino acids. Germline values: CDR1 SEHNR, CDR2 FQNEAQ (reference sequence). With 0 bases removed from V and 4 bases from J, the gap between germline ends came to 6 bases. Specimen: PBMCs, collected from a glioma patient whose treatment included an IDH1 peptide vaccine. This receptor was obtained from a woman aged 40 to 50 with glioma. Some clones in this sample may be carry-over from other donors' samples. The chain combines TRBV7-9 with TRBJ1-1, with D possibly matching TRBD1 (5 bases). In DNA form, the CDR3 reads TGTGCCAGCAGCTTAGCCGACAGCACTGAAGCTTTCTTT. The encoded protein is CASSLADSTEAFF.